What follows describes a single T cell receptor (beta chain). The antigen is unknown. The V segment lost 5 bases and the J segment 2 bases; nucleotides outside the gene matches: 9. The CDR3 has 17 amino acids. Germline CDR1 and CDR2: SGHNT and YYREEE (reference sequence). The data were obtained in a study of cytomegalovirus exposure and HLA in healthy donors. At the level of the study: A prior analysis found 117 million unique TCR beta sequences from 170 million or so T cells. General study results and limits: TCR beta chain V- and J-gene trimming was linked, in a later analysis, to a missense variant in DCLRE1C.

This PCR relied on a set of 60 Vbeta primers and 13 Jbeta primers. Data came from immunoSEQ multiplex PCR; TCRdb stores just in-frame clones and leaves some out. The sample yields around 100,000 clones, around 66% seen once. This sequence was found in a woman in her fifties or sixties in good health and CMV-seronegative. V gene TRBV5-4 combines with J gene TRBJ2-3, with TRBD2 identical over 12 bases. The sequenced material came from PBMCs. The chain's CDR3 is CASRPGGLAGFTDTQYF. The CDR3 region has the DNA TGTGCCAGCAGACCTGGGGGACTAGCGGGCTTCACAGATACGCAGTATTTT. Full variable domain (remainder filled in from reference TRBV5-4 and TRBJ2-3): ETGVTQSPTHLIKTRGQQVTLRCSSQSGHNTVSWYQQALGQGPQFIFQYYREEENGRGNFPPRFSGLQFPNYSSELNVNALELDDSALYLCASRPGGLAGFTDTQYFGPGTRLTVL.